This is a list of T cell receptor beta chains from one sample in a study of cytomegalovirus exposure and HLA in healthy donors. Repertoires were generated with immunoSEQ multiplex PCR, while TCRdb's copy carries only in-frame clones and drops some. This table has some 83,000 clones, approximately 93% appearing once. The sequenced sample consisted of PBMCs. These receptors were obtained from a woman aged 18-29 years in good health and CMV-seronegative. Each CDR3 is given with its conserved first and last residue. The D gene is left open where the match is weak. A row's size may be missing; if present it is once, few, many or a size class.

NA	TRBV6-1	NA	TRBJ1-6	CASTIAGREYSPLHF	TGTGCCAGCACCATAGCAGGGCGAGAATATTCACCCCTCCACTTT
NA	TRBV30	NA	TRBJ1-2	CAWSRNYGYTF	TGTGCCTGGAGCCGTAACTATGGCTACACCTTC
NA	TRBV4-3	NA	TRBJ2-2	CASSPQGVTPLVGELFF	TGCGCCAGCAGCCCCCAAGGGGTGACCCCCTTGGTAGGGGAGCTGTTTTTT
NA	TRBV7-6	TRBD1	TRBJ1-1	CASSLYPGTGVGNTEAFF	TGTGCCAGCAGCTTATACCCTGGGACAGGGGTCGGGAACACTGAAGCTTTCTTT
NA	TRBV21-1	NA	TRBJ2-5	CASSKVGTTLETQYF	TGTGCCAGCAGCAAAGTGGGGACTACTTTGGAGACCCAGTACTTC
NA	TRBV30	NA	TRBJ1-1	CAWSVLVRGGEAFF	TGTGCCTGGAGTGTACTAGTCCGGGGAGGAGAAGCTTTCTTT
NA	TRBV7-9	TRBD2	TRBJ2-5	CASSLAGLAGYRGETQYF	TGTGCCAGCAGCTTAGCGGGACTAGCGGGATACCGGGGAGAGACCCAGTACTTC
NA	TRBV27	NA	TRBJ2-3	CASSPIPTDTQYF	TGTGCCAGCAGTCCAATTCCCACAGATACGCAGTATTTT
NA	TRBV11-2	TRBD1	TRBJ1-5	CASSLDGETGGSSNQPQHF	TGTGCCAGCAGCTTAGATGGTGAGACAGGGGGCTCTAGCAATCAGCCCCAGCATTTT
NA	TRBV5-1	TRBD1	TRBJ2-3	CASSYTGADTQYF	TGCGCCAGTAGCTATACAGGGGCAGATACGCAGTATTTT
NA	TRBV30	NA	TRBJ1-1	CAWSPGQRNTEAFF	TGTGCCTGGAGTCCTGGACAGCGGAACACTGAAGCTTTCTTT
once	TRBV2	NA	TRBJ1-4	CASSDEITGFNEKLFF	TGTGCCAGCAGTGACGAAATAACAGGATTTAATGAAAAACTGTTTTTT
NA	TRBV11-2	NA	TRBJ1-4	CASSLVGGRQTNEKLFF	TGTGCCAGCAGCTTAGTCGGGGGTCGCCAAACTAATGAAAAACTGTTTTTT
NA	TRBV7-8	TRBD2	TRBJ2-5	CASSLALAGERYLAQYF	TGTGCCAGCAGCTTAGCGTTAGCGGGAGAACGATATCTAGCCCAGTACTTC
NA	TRBV11-2	NA	TRBJ2-7	CASSLIGQYF	TGTGCCAGCAGCTTAATCGGGCAGTACTTC
NA	TRBV6-1	TRBD1	TRBJ2-3	CASNKPGQGVDTQYF	TGTGCCAGCAACAAGCCGGGACAGGGGGTAGATACGCAGTATTTT
NA	TRBV7-2	TRBD1	TRBJ2-5	CASSLEGARQETQYF	TGTGCCAGCAGCTTAGAGGGGGCGCGCCAAGAGACCCAGTACTTC
NA	TRBV7-9	NA	TRBJ1-3	CASSLSSLENTIYF	TGTGCCAGCAGCTTATCGTCACTAGAAAACACCATATATTTT
once	TRBV6-1	TRBD2	TRBJ2-1	CASSGTQLAGGDEQFF	TGTGCCAGCAGTGGAACCCAACTAGCGGGAGGCGATGAGCAGTTCTTC
NA	TRBV7-9	TRBD1	TRBJ1-1	CASSALTGTGGSEAFF	TGTGCCAGCAGCGCGTTGACCGGGACAGGGGGGTCTGAAGCTTTCTTT
NA	TRBV2	TRBD1	TRBJ2-5	CASSGVAGGRRETQYF	TGTGCCAGCAGTGGGGTGGCAGGGGGCCGAAGGGAGACCCAGTACTTC
NA	TRBV7-9	TRBD2	TRBJ2-2	CASSLGGLAGVGELFF	TGTGCCAGCAGCTTAGGAGGACTAGCGGGAGTCGGGGAGCTGTTTTTT
few	TRBV6-4	NA	TRBJ2-2	CASSDSRVPGELFF	TGTGCCAGCAGTGACTCCAGGGTTCCCGGGGAGCTGTTTTTT
NA	TRBV29-1	TRBD2	TRBJ2-2	CSVRLAGGRTGELFF	TGCAGCGTGAGACTAGCGGGAGGGAGGACCGGGGAGCTGTTTTTT
once	TRBV5-1	TRBD1	TRBJ2-7	CASSLARTGDEQYF	TGCGCCAGCAGCTTGGCAAGGACAGGCGACGAGCAGTACTTC
NA	TRBV30	NA	TRBJ2-7	CAWGGGPYEQYF	TGTGCTTGGGGTGGAGGGCCCTACGAGCAGTACTTC
NA	TRBV30	NA	TRBJ1-4	CAWTVATNEKLFF	TGTGCCTGGACAGTTGCAACTAATGAAAAACTGTTTTTT
NA	TRBV7-2	TRBD1	TRBJ1-2	CASSQGQGGDGNYGYTF	TGTGCCAGCAGCCAAGGACAGGGAGGGGATGGTAACTATGGCTACACCTTC
NA	TRBV15	NA	TRBJ1-4	CATKGGDTEKLFF	TGTGCCACCAAAGGGGGAGATACTGAAAAACTGTTTTTT
NA	TRBV6-5	TRBD1	TRBJ2-2	CASSYGTGVNTGELFF	TGTGCCAGCAGTTACGGGACAGGGGTAAACACCGGGGAGCTGTTTTTT
NA	TRBV11-2	TRBD2	TRBJ2-5	CASSLGLATGAQYF	TGTGCCAGCAGCTTAGGACTAGCGACGGGGGCCCAGTACTTC
NA	TRBV6-5	NA	TRBJ2-3	CASRRAEGTQYF	TGTGCCAGCAGGAGGGCGGAGGGTACGCAGTATTTT
NA	TRBV19	TRBD1	TRBJ2-1	CAAGTGGYNEQFF	TGTGCCGCCGGGACAGGGGGCTACAATGAGCAGTTCTTC
once	TRBV27	TRBD2	TRBJ2-2	CASRRGADTGELFF	TGTGCCAGCAGGCGGGGGGCGGACACCGGGGAGCTGTTTTTT
NA	TRBV19	TRBD1	TRBJ1-5	CASQGQINQPQHF	TGTGCCAGTCAGGGACAGATTAATCAGCCCCAGCATTTT
NA	TRBV11-2	NA	TRBJ2-1	CASNQHAGFNEQFF	TGTGCCAGCAACCAACATGCAGGGTTCAATGAGCAGTTCTTC
NA	TRBV28	NA	TRBJ2-3	CASSPGWTDTQYF	TGTGCCAGCAGCCCGGGGTGGACAGATACGCAGTATTTT
NA	TRBV4-1	TRBD2	TRBJ2-7	CASSQVGGNHEQYF	TGCGCCAGCAGCCAAGTGGGGGGGAACCACGAGCAGTACTTC
NA	TRBV27	TRBD1	TRBJ1-2	CASRTGQGLHYGYTF	TGTGCCAGCAGAACAGGACAGGGACTTCACTATGGCTACACCTTC
NA	TRBV5-1	TRBD1	TRBJ2-7	CASSLGVGTGVYEQYF	TGCGCCAGCAGCTTGGGGGTCGGGACAGGAGTCTACGAGCAGTACTTC
NA	TRBV19	TRBD1	TRBJ2-2	CASERDRGTGELFF	TGTGCCAGCGAACGGGACAGGGGCACCGGGGAGCTGTTTTTT
NA	TRBV7-6	NA	TRBJ2-7	CASSRGELGSYEQYF	TGTGCCAGCAGCCGAGGAGAATTAGGCTCCTACGAGCAGTACTTC
NA	TRBV5-1	NA	TRBJ1-1	CASSPPPGNTEAFF	TGCGCCAGCAGCCCACCACCGGGGAACACTGAAGCTTTCTTT
once	TRBV5-1	NA	TRBJ2-1	CASTREQGLTYNEQFF	TGCGCCAGCACCCGAGAACAGGGCTTGACCTACAATGAGCAGTTCTTC
NA	TRBV18	TRBD2	TRBJ2-5	CASSPSGGRKTQYF	TGTGCCAGCTCACCTAGCGGGGGACGGAAGACCCAGTACTTC
NA	TRBV5-6	NA	TRBJ1-2	CASSWGLENYGYTF	TGTGCCAGCAGCTGGGGACTGGAGAACTATGGCTACACCTTC
NA	TRBV9	TRBD2	TRBJ2-3	CASTRGGSTDTQYF	TGTGCCAGCACTCGCGGGGGGTCCACAGATACGCAGTATTTT
NA	TRBV7-9	NA	TRBJ2-7	CASSSSLFQGGAQYF	TGTGCCAGCAGCTCGTCCCTCTTCCAGGGCGGAGCGCAGTACTTC
NA	TRBV29-1	NA	TRBJ2-7	CSVVSSEGYEQYF	TGCAGCGTTGTATCCAGCGAAGGTTACGAGCAGTACTTC
NA	TRBV6-1	NA	TRBJ2-5	CASSRTQTTQETQYF	TGTGCCAGCAGTCGAACGCAGACTACCCAAGAGACCCAGTACTTC
NA	TRBV7-6	TRBD2	TRBJ2-2	CASSPQTSGRALLPNTGELFF	TGTGCCAGCAGCCCCCAAACTAGCGGGAGGGCACTCCTACCGAACACCGGGGAGCTGTTTTTT
NA	TRBV27	NA	TRBJ1-1	CASGKGEYTEAFF	TGTGCCAGCGGAAAGGGGGAGTACACTGAAGCTTTCTTT
NA	TRBV6-1	TRBD1	TRBJ2-3	CASRDPGQGITQYF	TGTGCCAGCAGGGACCCGGGACAGGGTATAACGCAGTATTTT
once	TRBV28	NA	TRBJ1-5	CASSTHTSLPYQPQHF	TGTGCCAGCAGCACCCACACCAGTCTTCCTTATCAGCCCCAGCATTTT
NA	TRBV30	NA	TRBJ2-5	CAWKRQGGETQYF	TGTGCCTGGAAACGTCAGGGGGGAGAGACCCAGTACTTC